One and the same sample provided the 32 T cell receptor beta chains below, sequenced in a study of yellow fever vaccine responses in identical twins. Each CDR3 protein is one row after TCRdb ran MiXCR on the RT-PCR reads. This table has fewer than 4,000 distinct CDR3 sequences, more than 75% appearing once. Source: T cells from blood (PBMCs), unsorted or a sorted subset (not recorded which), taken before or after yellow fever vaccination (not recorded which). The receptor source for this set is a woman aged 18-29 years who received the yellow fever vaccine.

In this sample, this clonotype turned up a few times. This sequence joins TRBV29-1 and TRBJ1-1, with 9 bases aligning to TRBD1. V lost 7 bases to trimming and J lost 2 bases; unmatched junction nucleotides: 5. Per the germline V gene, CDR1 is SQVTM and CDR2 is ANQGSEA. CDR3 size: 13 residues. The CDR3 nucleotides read TGCAGCGCACGACAGGGGGGAAACACTGAAGCTTTCTTT. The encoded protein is CSARQGGNTEAFF.

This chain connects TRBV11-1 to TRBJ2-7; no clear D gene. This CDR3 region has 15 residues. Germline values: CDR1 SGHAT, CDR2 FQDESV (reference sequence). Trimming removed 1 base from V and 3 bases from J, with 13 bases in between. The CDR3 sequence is CASSLGVGQSYEQYF. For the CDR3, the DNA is TGTGCCAGCAGCTTAGGCGTAGGGCAGAGCTACGAGCAGTACTTC.

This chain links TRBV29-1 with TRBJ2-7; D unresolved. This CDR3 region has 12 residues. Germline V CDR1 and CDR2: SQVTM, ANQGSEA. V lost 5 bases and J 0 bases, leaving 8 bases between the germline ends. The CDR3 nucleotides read TGCAGCGTTCGGGCCCCCTCCTACGAGCAGTACTTC. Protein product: CSVRAPSYEQYF.

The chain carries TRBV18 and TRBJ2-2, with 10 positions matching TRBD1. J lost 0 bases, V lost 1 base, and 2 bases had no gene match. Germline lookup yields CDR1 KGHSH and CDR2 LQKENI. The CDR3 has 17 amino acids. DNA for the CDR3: TGTGCCAGCTCACCACGTGGGACAGGGGCGAACACCGGGGAGCTGTTTTTT. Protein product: CASSPRGTGANTGELFF.

The CDR3 region has the DNA TGTGCCAGCAGCGTGGGACAGGGAAGAACAACCGGGGAGCTGTTTTTT. Translated, it gives CASSVGQGRTTGELFF. The rearrangement joins TRBV13 to TRBJ2-2; 9 nucleotides line up with TRBD1. After removal of 5 bases from V and 5 bases from J, the junction contained 9 bases not matched to a gene. Germline CDR1 and CDR2: PRHDT and FYEKMQ (reference sequence). The CDR3 is 16 amino acids.

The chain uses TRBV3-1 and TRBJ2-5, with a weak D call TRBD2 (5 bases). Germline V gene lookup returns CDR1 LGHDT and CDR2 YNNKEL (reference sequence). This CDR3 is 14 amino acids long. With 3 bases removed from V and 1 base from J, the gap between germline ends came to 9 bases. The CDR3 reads CASSHRTVQETQYF. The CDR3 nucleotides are TGTGCCAGCAGCCATAGGACTGTCCAAGAGACCCAGTACTTC.

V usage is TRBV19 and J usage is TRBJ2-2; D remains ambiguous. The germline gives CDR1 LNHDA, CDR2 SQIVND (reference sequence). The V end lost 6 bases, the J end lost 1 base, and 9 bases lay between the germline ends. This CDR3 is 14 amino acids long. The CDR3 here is CASRPSGNTGELFF. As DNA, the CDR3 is TGTGCCAGTAGGCCTTCGGGGAACACCGGGGAGCTGTTTTTT.

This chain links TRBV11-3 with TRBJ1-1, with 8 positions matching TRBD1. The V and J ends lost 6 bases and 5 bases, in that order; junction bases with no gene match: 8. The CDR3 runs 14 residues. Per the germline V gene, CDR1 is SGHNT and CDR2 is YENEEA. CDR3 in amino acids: CASRTTGGDTEAFF. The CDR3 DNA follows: TGTGCCAGCAGAACTACAGGGGGTGATACTGAAGCTTTCTTT.

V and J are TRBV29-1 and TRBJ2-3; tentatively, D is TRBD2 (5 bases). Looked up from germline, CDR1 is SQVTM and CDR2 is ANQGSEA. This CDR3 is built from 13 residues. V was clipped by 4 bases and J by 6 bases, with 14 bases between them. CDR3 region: CSVGRGGWDTQYF. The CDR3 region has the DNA TGCAGCGTTGGCCGCGGAGGCTGGGATACGCAGTATTTT.

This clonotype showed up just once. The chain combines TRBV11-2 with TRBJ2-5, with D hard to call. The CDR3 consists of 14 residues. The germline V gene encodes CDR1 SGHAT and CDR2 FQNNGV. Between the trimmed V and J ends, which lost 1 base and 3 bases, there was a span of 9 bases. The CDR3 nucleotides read TGTGCCAGCAGCTTAGGAACTGTAAAAGAGACCCAGTACTTC. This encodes CASSLGTVKETQYF.

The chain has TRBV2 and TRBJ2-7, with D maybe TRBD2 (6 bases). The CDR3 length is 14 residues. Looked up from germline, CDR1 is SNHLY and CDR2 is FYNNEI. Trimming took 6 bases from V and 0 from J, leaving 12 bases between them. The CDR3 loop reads CASSRDLSSYEQYF. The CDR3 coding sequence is TGTGCCAGCAGCCGGGACTTAAGCTCCTACGAGCAGTACTTC. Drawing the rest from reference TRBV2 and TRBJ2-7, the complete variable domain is EPEVTQTPSHQVTQMGQEVILRCVPISNHLYFYWYRQILGQKVEFLVSFYNNEISEKSEIFDDQFSVERPDGSNFTLKIRSTKLEDSAMYFCASSRDLSSYEQYFGPGTRLTVT.

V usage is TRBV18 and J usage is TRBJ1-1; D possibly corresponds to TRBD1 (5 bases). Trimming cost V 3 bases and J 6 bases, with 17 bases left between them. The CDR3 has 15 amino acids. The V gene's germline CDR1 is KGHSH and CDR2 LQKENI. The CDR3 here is CASSPYLDGDSEAFF. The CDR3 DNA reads TGTGCCAGCTCACCCTACTTGGACGGGGACTCTGAAGCTTTCTTT.

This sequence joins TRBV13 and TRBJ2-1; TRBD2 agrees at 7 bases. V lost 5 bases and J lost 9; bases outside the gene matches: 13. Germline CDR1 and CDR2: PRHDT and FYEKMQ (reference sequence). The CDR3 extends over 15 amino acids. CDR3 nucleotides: TGTGCCAGCAGCAGGACTAGTCGTGGTGACAGTGAGCAGTTCTTC. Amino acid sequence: CASSRTSRGDSEQFF.

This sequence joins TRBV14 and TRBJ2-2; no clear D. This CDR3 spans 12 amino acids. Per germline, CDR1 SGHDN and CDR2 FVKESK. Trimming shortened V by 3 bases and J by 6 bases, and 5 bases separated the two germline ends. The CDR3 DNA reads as TGTGCCAGCAGCCAGACTCCCGGGGAGCTGTTTTTT. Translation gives CASSQTPGELFF.

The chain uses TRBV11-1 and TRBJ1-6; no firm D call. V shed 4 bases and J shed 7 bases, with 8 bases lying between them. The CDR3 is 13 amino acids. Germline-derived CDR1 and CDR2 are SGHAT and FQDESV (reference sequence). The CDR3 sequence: CASSSSWNSPLHF. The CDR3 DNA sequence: TGTGCCAGCAGCTCGAGTTGGAATTCACCCCTCCACTTT.

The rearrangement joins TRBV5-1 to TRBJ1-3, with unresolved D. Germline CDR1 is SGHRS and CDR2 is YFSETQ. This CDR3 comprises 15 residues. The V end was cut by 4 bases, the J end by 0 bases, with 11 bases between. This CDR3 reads CASSADGGSGNTIYF. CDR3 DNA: TGCGCCAGCAGCGCGGACGGTGGCTCTGGAAACACCATATATTTT.

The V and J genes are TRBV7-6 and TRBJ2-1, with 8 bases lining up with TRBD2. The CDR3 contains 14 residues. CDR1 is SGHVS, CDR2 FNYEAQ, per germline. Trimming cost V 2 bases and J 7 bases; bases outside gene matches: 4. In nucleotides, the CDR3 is TGTGCCAGCAGCTTAACAGCGGGAGTGAATGAGCAGTTCTTC. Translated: CASSLTAGVNEQFF.

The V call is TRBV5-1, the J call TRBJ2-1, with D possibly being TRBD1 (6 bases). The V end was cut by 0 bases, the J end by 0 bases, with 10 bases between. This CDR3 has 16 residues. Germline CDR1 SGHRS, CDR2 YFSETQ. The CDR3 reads CASSLGQGSSYNEQFF. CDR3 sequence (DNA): TGCGCCAGCAGCTTGGGTCAGGGGAGCTCCTACAATGAGCAGTTCTTC.

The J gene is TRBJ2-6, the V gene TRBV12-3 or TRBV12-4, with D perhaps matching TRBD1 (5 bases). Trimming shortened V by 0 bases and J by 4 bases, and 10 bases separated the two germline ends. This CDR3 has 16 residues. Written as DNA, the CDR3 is TGTGCCAGCAGTTTAGCGCAGGGTTGGGGGGCCAACGTCCTGACTTTC. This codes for CASSLAQGWGANVLTF.

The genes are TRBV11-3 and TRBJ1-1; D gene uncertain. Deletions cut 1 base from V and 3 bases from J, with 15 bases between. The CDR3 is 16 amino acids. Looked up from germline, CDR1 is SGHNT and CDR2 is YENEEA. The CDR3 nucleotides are TGTGCCAGCAGCTTAGGAGTTCGGGCAACGGACACTGAAGCTTTCTTT. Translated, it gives CASSLGVRATDTEAFF.

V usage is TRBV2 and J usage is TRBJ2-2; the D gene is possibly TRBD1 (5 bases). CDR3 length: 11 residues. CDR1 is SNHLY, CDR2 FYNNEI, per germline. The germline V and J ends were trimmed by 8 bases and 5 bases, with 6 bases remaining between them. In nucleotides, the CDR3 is TGTGCCAGCCAGGGTACCGGGGAGCTGTTTTTT. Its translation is CASQGTGELFF.

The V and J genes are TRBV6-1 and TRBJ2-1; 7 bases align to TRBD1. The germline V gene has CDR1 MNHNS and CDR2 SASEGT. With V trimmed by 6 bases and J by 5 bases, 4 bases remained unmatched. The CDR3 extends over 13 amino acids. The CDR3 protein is CASRRDSNNEQFF. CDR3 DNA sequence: TGTGCCAGCAGACGGGACAGCAACAATGAGCAGTTCTTC.

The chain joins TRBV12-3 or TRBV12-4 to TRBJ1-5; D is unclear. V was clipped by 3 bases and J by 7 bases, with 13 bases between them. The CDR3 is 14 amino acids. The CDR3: CASSFGRGEQPQHF. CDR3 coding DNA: TGTGCCAGCAGTTTCGGCAGAGGCGAACAGCCCCAGCATTTT.

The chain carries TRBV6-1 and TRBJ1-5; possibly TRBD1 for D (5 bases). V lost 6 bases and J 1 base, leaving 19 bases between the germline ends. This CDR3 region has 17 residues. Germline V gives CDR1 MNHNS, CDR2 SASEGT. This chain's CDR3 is CASSRQIRTDSNQPQHF. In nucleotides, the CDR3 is TGTGCCAGCAGCCGACAGATTAGGACCGACAGCAATCAGCCCCAGCATTTT.

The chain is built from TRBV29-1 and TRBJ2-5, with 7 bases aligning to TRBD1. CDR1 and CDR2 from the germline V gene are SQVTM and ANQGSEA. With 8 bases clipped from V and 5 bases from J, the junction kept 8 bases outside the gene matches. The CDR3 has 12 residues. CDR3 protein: CSLRQGGETQYF. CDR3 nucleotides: TGCAGCCTACGACAGGGTGGGGAGACCCAGTACTTC.

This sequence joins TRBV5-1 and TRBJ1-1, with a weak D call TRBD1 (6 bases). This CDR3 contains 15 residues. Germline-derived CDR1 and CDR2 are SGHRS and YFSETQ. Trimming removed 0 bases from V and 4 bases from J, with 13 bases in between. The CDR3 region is CASSLETGAVTEAFF. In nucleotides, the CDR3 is TGCGCCAGCAGCTTGGAAACGGGGGCGGTCACTGAAGCTTTCTTT.

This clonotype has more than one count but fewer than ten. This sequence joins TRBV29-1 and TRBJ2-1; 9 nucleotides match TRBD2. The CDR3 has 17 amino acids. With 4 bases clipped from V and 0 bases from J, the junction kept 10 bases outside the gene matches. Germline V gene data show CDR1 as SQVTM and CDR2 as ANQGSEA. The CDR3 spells CSVVLLAGFSSYNEQFF. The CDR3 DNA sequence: TGCAGCGTTGTTCTCCTAGCGGGATTCAGCTCCTACAATGAGCAGTTCTTC.

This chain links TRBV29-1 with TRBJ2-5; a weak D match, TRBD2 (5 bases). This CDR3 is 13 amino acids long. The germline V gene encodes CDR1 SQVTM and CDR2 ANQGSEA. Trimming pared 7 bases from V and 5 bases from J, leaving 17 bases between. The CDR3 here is CSAKDFGQETQYF. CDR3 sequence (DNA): TGCAGCGCCAAGGACTTCGGGCAGGAGACCCAGTACTTC.

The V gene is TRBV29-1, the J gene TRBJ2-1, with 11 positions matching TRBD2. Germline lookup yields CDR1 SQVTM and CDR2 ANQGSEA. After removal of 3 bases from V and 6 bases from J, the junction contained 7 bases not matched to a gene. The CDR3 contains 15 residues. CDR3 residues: CSVETPSGRINEQFF. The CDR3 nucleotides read TGCAGCGTTGAGACCCCTAGCGGGAGGATCAATGAGCAGTTCTTC.

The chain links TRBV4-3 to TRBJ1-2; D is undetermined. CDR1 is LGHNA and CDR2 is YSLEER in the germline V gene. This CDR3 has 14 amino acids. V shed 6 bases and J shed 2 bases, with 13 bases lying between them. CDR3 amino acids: CASRDFQTNYGYTF. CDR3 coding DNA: TGCGCCAGCAGGGACTTCCAGACGAACTATGGCTACACCTTC.

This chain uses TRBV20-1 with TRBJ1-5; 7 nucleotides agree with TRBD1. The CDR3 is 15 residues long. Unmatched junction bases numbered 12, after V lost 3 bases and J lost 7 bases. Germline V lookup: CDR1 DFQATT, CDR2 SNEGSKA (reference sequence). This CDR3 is CSASNEGARGQPQHF. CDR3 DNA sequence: TGCAGTGCTAGTAATGAGGGGGCGAGGGGACAGCCCCAGCATTTT.

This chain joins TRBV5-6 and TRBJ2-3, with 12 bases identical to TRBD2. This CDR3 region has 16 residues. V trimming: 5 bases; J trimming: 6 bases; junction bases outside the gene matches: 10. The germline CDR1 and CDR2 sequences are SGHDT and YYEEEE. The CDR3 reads CASRYATSGGRDTQYF. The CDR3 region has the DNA TGTGCCAGCAGATATGCGACTAGCGGGGGACGCGATACGCAGTATTTT.